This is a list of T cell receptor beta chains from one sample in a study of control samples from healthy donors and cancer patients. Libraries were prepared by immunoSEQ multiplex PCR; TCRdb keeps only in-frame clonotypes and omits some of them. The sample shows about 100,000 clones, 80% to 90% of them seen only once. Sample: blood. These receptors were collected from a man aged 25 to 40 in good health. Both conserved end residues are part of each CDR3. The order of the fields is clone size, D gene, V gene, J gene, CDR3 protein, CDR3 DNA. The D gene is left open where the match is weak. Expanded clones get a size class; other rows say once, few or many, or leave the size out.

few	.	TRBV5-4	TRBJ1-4	CASSSGLSTTNEKLFF	TGTGCCAGCAGCTCTGGACTAAGCACAACTAATGAAAAACTGTTTTTT
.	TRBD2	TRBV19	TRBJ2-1	CATTTSGRGNEQFF	TGTGCCACCACGACTAGCGGGAGGGGCAATGAGCAGTTCTTC
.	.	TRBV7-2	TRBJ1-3	CASAFSGNTIYF	TGTGCCAGCGCATTCTCTGGAAACACCATATATTTT
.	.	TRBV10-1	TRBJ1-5	CARTTRQPQHF	TGCGCCAGGACGACACGGCAGCCCCAGCATTTT
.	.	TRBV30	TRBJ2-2	CAWSVRQGGELFF	TGTGCCTGGAGTGTACGACAAGGCGGGGAGCTGTTTTTT
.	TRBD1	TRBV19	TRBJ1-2	CASTMAGTGGYGYTF	TGTGCCAGTACCATGGCCGGGACAGGGGGATATGGCTACACCTTC
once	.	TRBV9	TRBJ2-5	CASSPMGAVPETQYF	TGTGCCAGCAGCCCCATGGGGGCCGTCCCAGAGACCCAGTACTTC
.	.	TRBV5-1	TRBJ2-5	CASSPYLEYQETQYF	TGCGCCAGCAGCCCCTACTTGGAGTACCAAGAGACCCAGTACTTC
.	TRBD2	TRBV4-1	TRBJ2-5	CASSQVPLAGALKTQYF	TGCGCCAGCAGCCAAGTACCGCTAGCGGGAGCTCTGAAGACCCAGTACTTC
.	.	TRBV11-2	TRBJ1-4	CASSSLGGLNEKLFF	TGTGCCAGCAGCTCTCTGGGCGGATTAAATGAAAAACTGTTTTTT
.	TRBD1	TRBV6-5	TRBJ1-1	CASSYKGASTEAFF	TGTGCCAGCAGTTACAAGGGGGCGTCCACTGAAGCTTTCTTT
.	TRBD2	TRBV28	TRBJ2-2	CASSLPQLAGRTGELFF	TGTGCCAGCAGTTTACCGCAACTAGCGGGACGCACCGGGGAGCTGTTTTTT
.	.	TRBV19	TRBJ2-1	CASSTGRGTGNEQFF	TGTGCCAGTAGTACCGGCCGCGGCACGGGGAATGAGCAGTTCTTC
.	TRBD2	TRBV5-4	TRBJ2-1	CASSPGGRSYNEQFF	TGTGCCAGCAGCCCGGGAGGCCGCTCCTACAATGAGCAGTTCTTC
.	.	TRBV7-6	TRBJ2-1	CASSTTTLAHNEQFF	TGTGCCAGCAGCACCACCACCCTAGCGCACAATGAGCAGTTCTTC
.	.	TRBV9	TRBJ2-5	CASSATPGALKQTQYF	TGTGCCAGCAGCGCTACCCCGGGAGCCCTAAAGCAGACCCAGTACTTC
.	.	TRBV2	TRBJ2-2	CASRRRENTGELFF	TGTGCCAGCCGTCGGCGGGAGAACACCGGGGAGCTGTTTTTT
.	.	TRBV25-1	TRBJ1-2	CASSEYAPQGGYTF	TGTGCCAGCAGTGAATACGCCCCACAGGGAGGCTACACCTTC
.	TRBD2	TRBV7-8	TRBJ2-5	CASSPGRLAGTQETQYF	TGTGCCAGCAGCCCCGGCCGACTAGCGGGAACCCAAGAGACCCAGTACTTC
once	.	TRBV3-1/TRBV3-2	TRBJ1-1	CASSRDRNTEAFF	TGTGCCAGCAGCCGAGACAGGAACACTGAAGCTTTCTTT
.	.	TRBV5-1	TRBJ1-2	CASSLKGDPYGYTF	TGCGCCAGCAGCTTGAAGGGGGACCCCTATGGCTACACCTTC
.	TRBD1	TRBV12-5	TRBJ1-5	CASGPGQNNQPQHF	TGTGCTAGTGGTCCGGGACAGAACAATCAGCCCCAGCATTTT
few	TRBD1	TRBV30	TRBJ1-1	CAWEGARDTEAFF	TGTGCCTGGGAGGGGGCGAGGGACACTGAAGCTTTCTTT
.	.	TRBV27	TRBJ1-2	CASSLSATGARGYTF	TGTGCCAGCAGTTTATCTGCGACCGGGGCGCGTGGCTACACCTTC
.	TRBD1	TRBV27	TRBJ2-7	CASRPTGTKSYEQYF	TGTGCCAGCAGGCCGACAGGGACAAAGTCCTACGAGCAGTACTTC
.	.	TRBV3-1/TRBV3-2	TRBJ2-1	CASTGLNEQFF	TGTGCCAGCACCGGCCTCAATGAGCAGTTCTTC
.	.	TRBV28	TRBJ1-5	CASTSPSNQPQHF	TGTGCCAGCACCTCCCCCAGCAATCAGCCCCAGCATTTT
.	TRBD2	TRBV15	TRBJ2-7	CATSRDWAGGSYEQYF	TGTGCCACCAGCAGAGATTGGGCGGGAGGGTCCTACGAGCAGTACTTC
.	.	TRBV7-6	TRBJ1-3	CASSLIVPLGPGNTIYF	TGTGCCAGCAGCCTTATTGTGCCCCTGGGGCCTGGAAACACCATATATTTT
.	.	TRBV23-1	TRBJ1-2	CASSHHDQGKSYTF	TGCGCCAGCAGTCACCACGACCAGGGAAAGAGCTACACCTTC
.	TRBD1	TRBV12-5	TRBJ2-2	CASGLSRTGGTGELFF	TGTGCTAGTGGTTTGTCGCGGACAGGTGGGACAGGGGAGCTGTTTTTT
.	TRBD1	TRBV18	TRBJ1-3	CASSQWGQNSGNTIYF	TGTGCCAGCTCACAGTGGGGACAGAACTCTGGAAACACCATATATTTT
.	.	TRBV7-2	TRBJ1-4	CASSLSGAANEKLFF	TGTGCCAGCAGCCTCTCGGGGGCAGCTAATGAAAAACTGTTTTTT
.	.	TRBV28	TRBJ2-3	CASSSPIGPSTDTQYF	TGTGCCAGCAGTTCCCCTATCGGACCCAGCACAGATACGCAGTATTTT
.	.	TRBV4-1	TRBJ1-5	CASSQVPGATSDHQPQHF	TGCGCCAGCAGCCAAGTTCCAGGGGCCACCTCAGACCATCAGCCCCAGCATTTT
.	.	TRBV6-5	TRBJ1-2	CASNGGYGYTF	TGTGCCAGCAACGGGGGCTATGGCTACACCTTC
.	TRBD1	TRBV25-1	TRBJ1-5	CASSAGTDSNQPQHF	TGTGCCAGCAGTGCCGGGACAGATAGCAATCAGCCCCAGCATTTT
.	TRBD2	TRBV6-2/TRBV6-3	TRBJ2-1	CASSYPTSGHYNEQFF	TGTGCCAGCAGTTACCCAACTAGCGGACATTATAATGAGCAGTTCTTC
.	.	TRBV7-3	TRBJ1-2	CASSLGADGYTF	TGTGCCAGCAGTCTTGGGGCGGATGGCTACACCTTC
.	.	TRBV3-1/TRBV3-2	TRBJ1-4	CASSSDRPAGKLFF	TGTGCCAGCAGCTCCGACAGGCCGGCGGGGAAACTGTTTTTT
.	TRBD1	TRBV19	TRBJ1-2	CASTPTTGKNYGYTF	TGTGCCAGTACTCCCACGACAGGGAAAAACTATGGCTACACCTTC